The entry below describes one T cell receptor (beta chain). No antigen is known for it. From germline, CDR1 is MNHEY and CDR2 SMNVEV (reference sequence). The ends were cut back, 10 bases at V and 1 base at J, with 11 bases in the middle. The CDR3 has 13 amino acids. Incorporated into the TCR beta cDNA libraries were unique molecular identifiers, which served to reduce PCR and sequencing biases. It was from about 0.98 to 11 million T cells that roughly 0.5 million cDNA molecules came. From the PCR reads, TCRdb called clonotypes with MiXCR, one entry per CDR3 protein. The sample includes roughly 800,000 distinct CDR3 sequences, roughly 30% seen only once; the top ten take roughly 0.54%. This record comes from a study of post-analysis software for immune sequencing data. Background on the study: Relapsing-remitting, secondary progressive and progressive-relapsing forms of multiple sclerosis all featured among disease courses.

Regarding the study as a whole: Same-batch preparations were strongly co-clustered by F measure. About five TRBV segments, including TRBV5-6, TRBV5-1 and TRBV20-1, were more frequent in patients than controls. Controls significantly exceeded multiple sclerosis patients in normalized Chao1 diversity.

The chain uses TRBV27 and TRBJ2-1, with D perhaps TRBD1 or TRBD2 (5 bases each). This clonotype was obtained from a girl aged 10-17 years with multiple sclerosis. The source material was blood. The CDR3 DNA follows: TGTGCCACCACGGGGCTGTCCTACAATGAGCAGTTCTTC. It yields the protein CATTGLSYNEQFF.